The rows below give T cell receptor beta chains drawn from one sample of a study of blood T cell repertoires in COVID-19. Profiling relied on immunoSEQ multiplex PCR, and the TCRdb table lists in-frame clones only, not all of them. This sample has roughly 400,000 clones, with more than 75% found just once. The sequenced material came from peripheral blood. These receptors all come from a woman in her sixties or seventies with COVID-19, enrolled during active disease. Each CDR3 is given with its conserved first and last residue. A D gene is named only where the DNA matches it firmly. A clone size is listed for some rows: how often the clone was seen (once, few, many), or a class if it is expanded.

J: TRBJ2-7; V: TRBV6-6; D: TRBD1; size: .; DNA: TGTGCCAGCAGTTACTCCCAGGGGGCTGGAGAGCAGTACTTC; CDR3: CASSYSQGAGEQYF
J: TRBJ2-3; V: TRBV6-4; D: .; size: .; DNA: TGTGCCAGCAGACACAGAGGGCAGAGCACAGATACGCAGTATTTT; CDR3: CASRHRGQSTDTQYF
J: TRBJ2-7; V: TRBV10-3; D: TRBD2; size: .; DNA: TGTGCCGCGGGGGAGAGCTCCTACGAGCAGTACTTC; CDR3: CAAGESSYEQYF
J: TRBJ2-1; V: TRBV9; D: TRBD2; size: .; DNA: TGTGCCAGCAGCGTAGCGGCTAGCGGGGGCCTCAATGAGCAGTTCTTC; CDR3: CASSVAASGGLNEQFF
J: TRBJ1-4; V: TRBV15; D: .; size: .; DNA: TGTGCCACCAGCAGAGACAGGGCATGGGAAAAACTGTTTTTT; CDR3: CATSRDRAWEKLFF
J: TRBJ2-1; V: TRBV4-1; D: TRBD2; size: .; DNA: TGCGCCAGCAGCCGTTCGGGACTATCCTCCTACAATGAGCAGTTCTTC; CDR3: CASSRSGLSSYNEQFF
J: TRBJ2-5; V: TRBV5-1; D: .; size: .; DNA: TGCGCCAGCACCTCCACCTGGCGGGGTCAAGAGACCCAGTACTTC; CDR3: CASTSTWRGQETQYF
J: TRBJ2-5; V: TRBV6-5; D: TRBD1; size: .; DNA: TGTGCCAGCAGATTCAACAGGGGCCAAGAGACCCAGTACTTC; CDR3: CASRFNRGQETQYF
J: TRBJ2-2; V: TRBV5-1; D: TRBD2; size: few; DNA: TGCGCCAGCAGCTTCTCCGGGACTAGCGGGGTTCCCGGGGAGCTGTTTTTT; CDR3: CASSFSGTSGVPGELFF
J: TRBJ2-2; V: TRBV7-9; D: .; size: once; DNA: TGTGCCAGCAGCTTAATCGGGGGGAACACCGGGGAGCTGTTTTTT; CDR3: CASSLIGGNTGELFF
J: TRBJ1-5; V: TRBV5-1; D: TRBD1; size: .; DNA: TGCGCCAGCAGCGTCGGGACAGGGGGTTTGGGCAATCAGCCCCAGCATTTT; CDR3: CASSVGTGGLGNQPQHF
J: TRBJ1-1; V: TRBV28; D: .; size: .; DNA: TGTGCCAGCAGAACCAGGGTTTGGACTGAAGCTTTCTTT; CDR3: CASRTRVWTEAFF
J: TRBJ2-2; V: TRBV5-4; D: .; size: .; DNA: TGTGCCAGCAGCTTGGAGCAGGGGACCGGGGAGCTGTTTTTT; CDR3: CASSLEQGTGELFF
J: TRBJ1-3; V: TRBV19; D: .; size: .; DNA: TGTGCCAGTAGTTTGGGGACTACGGGAAACACCATATATTTT; CDR3: CASSLGTTGNTIYF
J: TRBJ2-5; V: TRBV4-1; D: TRBD2; size: .; DNA: TGCGCCAGCAGCCAAGACGAACGGGGGGGACAAGAGACCCAGTACTTC; CDR3: CASSQDERGGQETQYF
J: TRBJ1-2; V: TRBV5-1; D: TRBD1; size: .; DNA: TGCGCCAGCAGCTCGGGACAGGGACATGGCTACACCTTC; CDR3: CASSSGQGHGYTF
J: TRBJ2-7; V: TRBV27; D: TRBD2; size: once; DNA: TGTGCCAGCAGTTTATTCCCTCCAAGACTAGCGGGCAGCGAGCAGTACTTC; CDR3: CASSLFPPRLAGSEQYF
J: TRBJ1-1; V: TRBV5-6; D: .; size: .; DNA: TGTGCCAGCAGCTTCTTTAGCACTGAAGCTTTCTTT; CDR3: CASSFFSTEAFF
J: TRBJ2-6; V: TRBV4-1; D: .; size: .; DNA: TGCGCCAGCAGCCAAGACTCCCTCGTAGGGGCCAACGTCCTGACTTTC; CDR3: CASSQDSLVGANVLTF
J: TRBJ1-1; V: TRBV11-2; D: .; size: once; DNA: TGTGCCAGCAGCTTAGACAGGGGTGGGACTGAAGCTTTCTTT; CDR3: CASSLDRGGTEAFF
J: TRBJ1-1; V: TRBV5-6; D: TRBD1; size: .; DNA: TGTGCCAGCAGCTTAGTAGACAGGGACCGGAACACTGAAGCTTTCTTT; CDR3: CASSLVDRDRNTEAFF
J: TRBJ1-2; V: TRBV13; D: .; size: once; DNA: TGTGCCAGCAGCTCGGACTATGGCTACACCTTC; CDR3: CASSSDYGYTF
J: TRBJ2-1; V: TRBV15; D: .; size: .; DNA: TGTGCCACCAGCAGGGTAGAGCACAATGAGCAGTTCTTC; CDR3: CATSRVEHNEQFF
J: TRBJ2-5; V: TRBV9; D: .; size: .; DNA: TGTGCCAGCAGCGTGGGGCAGGGGGGGACCCAGTACTTC; CDR3: CASSVGQGGTQYF
J: TRBJ2-2; V: TRBV18; D: .; size: .; DNA: TGTGCCACCTCACCACCTGGGGCTGACACCGGGGAGCTGTTTTTT; CDR3: CATSPPGADTGELFF
J: TRBJ1-5; V: TRBV27; D: .; size: .; DNA: TGTGCCAGCAGGCCATCATGGCTGCAGCCCCAGCATTTT; CDR3: CASRPSWLQPQHF
J: TRBJ2-7; V: TRBV2; D: TRBD2; size: .; DNA: TGTGCCAGCAGTGAGCTGCGGGGGGGTCTGGGCGAGCAGTACTTC; CDR3: CASSELRGGLGEQYF
J: TRBJ2-3; V: TRBV7-6; D: TRBD1; size: .; DNA: TGTGCCAGCAGCGCCAGGACAGGGTTAACAGATACGCAGTATTTT; CDR3: CASSARTGLTDTQYF
J: TRBJ2-3; V: TRBV7-2; D: .; size: once; DNA: TGTGCCAGCAGCTCCGACTACCTTAGCACAGATACGCAGTATTTT; CDR3: CASSSDYLSTDTQYF
J: TRBJ2-5; V: TRBV24-1; D: .; size: .; DNA: TGTGCCACCAGTGATCCTGGTGGGGCTTGGGAGACCCAGTACTTC; CDR3: CATSDPGGAWETQYF
J: TRBJ1-2; V: TRBV25-1; D: .; size: .; DNA: TGTGCCAGCAGTGACCCCTCGGAGATTTATGGCTACACCTTC; CDR3: CASSDPSEIYGYTF
J: TRBJ1-2; V: TRBV7-9; D: .; size: once; DNA: TGTGCCAGCAGCCCCAGGGATGGCTACACCTTC; CDR3: CASSPRDGYTF
J: TRBJ2-1; V: TRBV7-2; D: TRBD2; size: .; DNA: TGTGCCAGCAGCTTAGCTATGGCGGGGGGCCGGGAGTTCTTC; CDR3: CASSLAMAGGREFF
J: TRBJ2-2; V: TRBV19; D: .; size: .; DNA: TGTGCCAGTAGTATCTCGCGGAGCACCGGGGAGCTGTTTTTT; CDR3: CASSISRSTGELFF
J: TRBJ2-1; V: TRBV4-1; D: .; size: .; DNA: TGCGCCAGCAGCCAAGAAGGGCAGCGGAAATACAATGAGCAGTTCTTC; CDR3: CASSQEGQRKYNEQFF
J: TRBJ2-1; V: TRBV5-1; D: TRBD2; size: .; DNA: TGCGCCAGCAGCTTGCGCGGGGCGGGGGGTTTCAGAAGTGAGCAGTTCTTC; CDR3: CASSLRGAGGFRSEQFF
J: TRBJ1-4; V: TRBV18; D: .; size: .; DNA: TGTGCCAGCTCACCTCGACAGGATCAAAAACTGTTTTTT; CDR3: CASSPRQDQKLFF
J: TRBJ2-1; V: TRBV7-2; D: .; size: .; DNA: TGTGCCAGCAGCTTAGACGGGGGGCCGAATGAGCAGTTCTTC; CDR3: CASSLDGGPNEQFF
J: TRBJ2-5; V: TRBV9; D: TRBD1; size: .; DNA: TGTGCCAGCAGCGACTTACAGGGGACGCGGAGAAAAGAGACCCAGTACTTC; CDR3: CASSDLQGTRRKETQYF
J: TRBJ2-3; V: TRBV27; D: TRBD2; size: .; DNA: TGTGCCAGCAGTAGATCTAGCGGGTTTCAGGATACGCAGTATTTT; CDR3: CASSRSSGFQDTQYF
J: TRBJ2-5; V: TRBV6-6; D: .; size: .; DNA: TGTGCCAGCAGAAGGGAGGAGACCCAGTACTTC; CDR3: CASRREETQYF
J: TRBJ1-2; V: TRBV5-1; D: .; size: once; DNA: TGCGCCAGCAGCATACCAACAGGGAAAGAAGGCTACACCTTC; CDR3: CASSIPTGKEGYTF
J: TRBJ1-6; V: TRBV28; D: TRBD1; size: many; DNA: TGTGCCAGCTGGGGACAGGGTATCCTAACCCTCCACTTT; CDR3: CASWGQGILTLHF
J: TRBJ2-6; V: TRBV7-8; D: TRBD1; size: .; DNA: TGTGCCAGCAGCCCAAGGGTTAGGGGGACAGGGTCCTCTGGGGCCAACGTCCTGACTTTC; CDR3: CASSPRVRGTGSSGANVLTF
J: TRBJ2-2; V: TRBV18; D: .; size: .; DNA: TGTGCCAGCTCCCCGCCGGGAGCGAAAGGGGAGCTGTTTTTT; CDR3: CASSPPGAKGELFF
J: TRBJ2-2; V: TRBV5-1; D: .; size: .; DNA: TGCGCCAGCAGCTTGCAGAGACAGGCCACCGGGGAGCTGTTTTTT; CDR3: CASSLQRQATGELFF
J: TRBJ1-2; V: TRBV3-1/TRBV3-2; D: TRBD1; size: .; DNA: TGTGCCAGCAGCCAAGGAACGGGACAGGGTCATGGCTACACCTTC; CDR3: CASSQGTGQGHGYTF
J: TRBJ2-7; V: TRBV5-6; D: TRBD1; size: .; DNA: TGTGCCAGCAGCTTCCGGGACAGGGGTGGCGAGCAGTACTTC; CDR3: CASSFRDRGGEQYF
J: TRBJ2-7; V: TRBV7-3; D: .; size: .; DNA: TGTGCCAGCTTGGAGGGGCTATACTACGAGCAGTACTTC; CDR3: CASLEGLYYEQYF
J: TRBJ1-4; V: TRBV2; D: .; size: .; DNA: TGTGCCAGCAGCCATGAGAACAGGGCTTGGCATGAAAAACTGTTTTTT; CDR3: CASSHENRAWHEKLFF